This is a list of T cell receptor beta chains from one sample in a study of shared clonotypes between healthy human individuals. Measured with immunoSEQ multiplex PCR; TCRdb has only the in-frame clones, and not every one. The sample comprises approximately 530,000 clones, approximately 95% of which are singletons, and about 0.059% rests with the top ten. The sample consisted of naive CD4+ T cells sorted from blood. The receptors derive from a woman in her twenties or thirties in good health. CDR3s include the opening cysteine and the closing phenylalanine or tryptophan. Fields, in order: D gene, J gene, clone size, V gene, CDR3 protein, CDR3 DNA. D genes are given only for firm matches. Size tells how often a clone was seen (once, few, many) or the class of an expanded clone, and some rows leave it out.

>TRBD2|TRBJ2-7|once|TRBV6-5
CASNPTSGSYEQYF
TGTGCCAGCAACCCCACTAGCGGGTCCTACGAGCAGTACTTC
>NA|TRBJ1-2|NA|TRBV5-1
CASSMGPSGGYTF
TGCGCCAGCAGCATGGGTCCTTCTGGAGGCTACACCTTC
>NA|TRBJ1-5|NA|TRBV28
CASSFREAPQHF
TGTGCCAGCAGTTTCAGGGAAGCTCCCCAGCATTTT
>NA|TRBJ1-1|NA|TRBV15
CATSRELEDTEAFF
TGTGCCACCAGCAGGGAGTTAGAGGACACTGAAGCTTTCTTT
>TRBD2|TRBJ2-7|NA|TRBV5-6
CASSSGPGGYEQYF
TGTGCCAGCAGCTCCGGGCCGGGGGGGTACGAGCAGTACTTC
>NA|TRBJ1-3|NA|TRBV7-9
CASSEDGNTIYF
TGTGCCAGCAGCGAAGACGGGAACACCATATATTTT
>NA|TRBJ2-7|NA|TRBV5-6
CASSLWVGFEQYF
TGTGCCAGCAGCTTGTGGGTAGGGTTCGAGCAGTACTTC
>NA|TRBJ2-1|NA|TRBV5-1
CTSGVEGASYNEQFF
TGCACCAGCGGGGTTGAGGGGGCCTCGTACAATGAGCAGTTCTTC
>NA|TRBJ1-2|NA|TRBV7-9
CASSLARGPINYGYTF
TGTGCCAGCAGCTTAGCGCGGGGTCCTATCAACTATGGCTACACCTTC
>TRBD2|TRBJ2-3|NA|TRBV18
CASSPLGGGGSSWDTQYF
TGTGCCAGCTCACCTCTCGGGGGGGGCGGCTCCTCGTGGGATACGCAGTATTTT
>NA|TRBJ2-7|NA|TRBV30
CAWMGSSYEQYF
TGTGCCTGGATGGGGAGCTCCTACGAGCAGTACTTC